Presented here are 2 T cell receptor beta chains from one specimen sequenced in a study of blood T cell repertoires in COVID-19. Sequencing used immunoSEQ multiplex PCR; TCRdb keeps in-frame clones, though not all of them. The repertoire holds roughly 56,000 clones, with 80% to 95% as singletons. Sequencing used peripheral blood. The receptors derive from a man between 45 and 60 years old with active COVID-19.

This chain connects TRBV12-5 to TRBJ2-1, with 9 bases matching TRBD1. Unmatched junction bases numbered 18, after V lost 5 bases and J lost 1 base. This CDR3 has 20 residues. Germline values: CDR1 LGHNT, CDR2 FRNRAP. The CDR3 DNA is TGTGCTAGTGGTCCTGACTACGCCGGGACAGGGAATCCTTCCTACAATGAGCAGTTCTTC. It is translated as CASGPDYAGTGNPSYNEQFF.

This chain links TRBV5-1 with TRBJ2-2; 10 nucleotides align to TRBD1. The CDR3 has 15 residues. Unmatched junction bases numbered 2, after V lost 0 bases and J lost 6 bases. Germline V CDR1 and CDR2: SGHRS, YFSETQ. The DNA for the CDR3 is TGCGCCAGCAGCTTGGGGACAGGGGGTGCCGGGGAGCTGTTTTTT. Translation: CASSLGTGGAGELFF.